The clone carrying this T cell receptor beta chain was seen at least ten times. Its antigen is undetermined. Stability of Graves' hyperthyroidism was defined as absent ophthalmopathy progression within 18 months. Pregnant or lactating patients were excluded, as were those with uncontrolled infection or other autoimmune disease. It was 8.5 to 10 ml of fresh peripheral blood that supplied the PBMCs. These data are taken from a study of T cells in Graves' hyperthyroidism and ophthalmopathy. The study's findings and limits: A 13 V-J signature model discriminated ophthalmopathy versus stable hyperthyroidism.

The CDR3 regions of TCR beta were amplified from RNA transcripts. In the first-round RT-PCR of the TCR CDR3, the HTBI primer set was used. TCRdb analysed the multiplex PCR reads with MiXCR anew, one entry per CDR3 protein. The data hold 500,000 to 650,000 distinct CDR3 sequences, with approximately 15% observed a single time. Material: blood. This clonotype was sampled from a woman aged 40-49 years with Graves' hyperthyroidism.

The CDR3 DNA follows: TGTGCCAGCAGCCCGGGACCCCAGAACACCGGGGAGCTGTTTTTT. This translates into CASSPGPQNTGELFF. This chain joins TRBV7-3 and TRBJ2-2; D may be TRBD1 or TRBD2 (5 bases each). The germline CDR1 and CDR2 sequences are SGHTA and FQGTGA. The CDR3 spans 15 residues. Trimming stripped 5 bases from V and 1 base from J, with 11 bases between.